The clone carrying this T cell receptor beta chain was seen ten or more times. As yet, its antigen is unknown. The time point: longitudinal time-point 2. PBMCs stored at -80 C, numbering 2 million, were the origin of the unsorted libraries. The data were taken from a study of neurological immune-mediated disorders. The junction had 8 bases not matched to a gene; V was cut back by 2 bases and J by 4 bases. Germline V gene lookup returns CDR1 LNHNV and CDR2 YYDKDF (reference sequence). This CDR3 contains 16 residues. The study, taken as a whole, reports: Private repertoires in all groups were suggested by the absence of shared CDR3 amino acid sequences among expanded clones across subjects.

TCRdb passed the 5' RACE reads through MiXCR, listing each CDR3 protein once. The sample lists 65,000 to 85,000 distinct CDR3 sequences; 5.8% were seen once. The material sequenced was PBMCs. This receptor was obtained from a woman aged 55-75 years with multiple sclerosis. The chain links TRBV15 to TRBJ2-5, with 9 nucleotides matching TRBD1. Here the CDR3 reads CATSRSAVQGAETQYF. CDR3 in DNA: TGTGCCACCAGCAGATCCGCAGTACAGGGGGCAGAGACCCAGTACTTC.